What follows are 10 T cell receptor beta chains derived from one specimen sequenced in a study of T cells after yellow fever vaccination. TCRdb reprocessed the 5' RACE reads with MiXCR, giving one entry per CDR3 protein. The sample has 200,000 to 300,000 distinct CDR3 sequences, over 10% seen once. The material was CD4+ T cells sorted from PBMCs, obtained 45 days after the yellow fever booster vaccination. Receptors originate from a man aged 25-45 years who received the YFV17D yellow fever vaccine.

This clonotype was picked up a small number of times. The J gene is TRBJ2-7, the V gene TRBV4-2; 9 bases match TRBD1. The germline V gene has CDR1 LGHNA and CDR2 YNFKEQ. This CDR3 is 15 amino acids long. V dropped 4 bases and J dropped 3; count of bases not matched to a gene: 7. The CDR3 DNA is TGTGCCAGCAGCCCGGGACAGGGATTAGACTACGAGCAGTACTTC. It yields the protein CASSPGQGLDYEQYF.

The chain couples TRBV27 to TRBJ2-7; perhaps TRBD1 as D (6 bases). The V end lost 8 bases, the J end lost 3 bases, and 14 bases lay between the germline ends. The CDR3 is 13 amino acids. Germline CDR1 and CDR2: MNHEY and SMNVEV (reference sequence). Here the CDR3 reads CASVDRDNYEQYF. In DNA form, the CDR3 reads TGTGCCAGCGTCGACCGGGACAACTACGAGCAGTACTTC.

This clonotype has just a few counts. This chain uses TRBV14 with TRBJ1-2, with D hard to call. Germline loops: CDR1 SGHDN, CDR2 FVKESK. This CDR3 comprises 13 residues. V lost 0 bases, J lost 7 bases, and 9 bases lay in between. CDR3 region: CASSQDWGFGYTF. Here the CDR3 DNA reads TGTGCCAGCAGCCAAGATTGGGGATTTGGCTACACCTTC.

The chain is built from TRBV3-1 and TRBJ2-1, with 13 bases identical to TRBD2. Germline V CDR1 and CDR2: LGHDT, YNNKEL (reference sequence). The CDR3 has 15 amino acids. The V gene end was trimmed by 4 bases and the J gene end by 10 bases; junction bases not matched to a gene: 7. The DNA for the CDR3 is TGTGCCAGCAGCCGGGGGGGGACTAGCGGGGCAGAGCAGTTCTTC. It codes for CASSRGGTSGAEQFF.

V is TRBV20-1 and J is TRBJ1-3; D is undetermined. V was clipped by 1 base and J by 0 bases, with 16 bases between them. Germline assignment: CDR1 DFQATT and CDR2 SNEGSKA (reference sequence). The CDR3 is 17 amino acids. The DNA for the CDR3 is TGCAGTGCTAGAGCAAGGTCGAGTTATCTCTCTGGAAACACCATATATTTT. It translates to CSARARSSYLSGNTIYF.

The V and J genes are TRBV28 and TRBJ2-3; D ambiguous. Germline V lookup: CDR1 MDHEN, CDR2 SYDVKM. This CDR3 comprises 13 residues. V shed 6 bases and J shed 1 base, with 8 bases lying between them. For the CDR3, the DNA is TGTGCCAGCAGCTCCTACGGCACAGATACGCAGTATTTT. It encodes CASSSYGTDTQYF.

This clonotype turned up a few times. The gene calls are TRBV7-9 and TRBJ1-2; D is uncertain. Germline V gives CDR1 SEHNR, CDR2 FQNEAQ (reference sequence). The CDR3 runs 13 residues. Trimming shortened V by 1 base and J by 5 bases, and 8 bases separated the two germline ends. This CDR3 is CASSLGGRYGYTF. DNA for the CDR3: TGTGCCAGCAGCTTAGGGGGAAGATATGGCTACACCTTC.

This clonotype was recorded a few times. V gene TRBV29-1 combines with J gene TRBJ1-1, with a tentative D call TRBD1 (6 bases). The CDR3 covers 11 residues. Germline CDR1 is SQVTM and CDR2 is ANQGSEA. For the CDR3, the DNA is TGCATGGGGGCAGTTGGCACTGAAGCTTTCTTT. The encoded protein is CMGAVGTEAFF. Using reference TRBV29-1 and TRBJ1-1 for the parts outside the CDR3, the full variable domain is SAVISQKPSRDICQRGTSLTIQCQVDSQVTMMFWYRQQPGQSLTLIATANQGSEATYESGFVIDKFPISRPNLTFSTLTVSNMSPEDSSIYLCMGAVGTEAFFGQGTRLTVV.

This chain links TRBV6-2 or TRBV6-3 with TRBJ2-1; D is possibly TRBD2 (6 bases). V shed 5 bases and J shed 0 bases, with 20 bases lying between them. Germline V gene lookup returns CDR1 MNHEY and CDR2 SVGEGT. The CDR3 consists of 18 residues. CDR3 protein: CASSDFWGGGSSYNEQFF. DNA for the CDR3: TGTGCCAGCAGTGATTTCTGGGGAGGCGGAAGCTCCTACAATGAGCAGTTCTTC.

The V gene is TRBV15, the J gene TRBJ2-1; tentatively, D is TRBD2 (5 bases). This CDR3 comprises 16 residues. The germline V and J ends were trimmed by 0 bases and 7 bases, with 16 bases remaining between them. Germline CDR1 is LNHNV and CDR2 is YYDKDF (reference sequence). CDR3 sequence reads: CATSRDPGYSGNEQFF. The CDR3 DNA sequence: TGTGCCACCAGCAGAGACCCGGGATATTCGGGGAATGAGCAGTTCTTC.